This T cell receptor (beta chain) was identified in a study of blood T cell repertoires in COVID-19. Study details: Some COVID-19 samples were acute and others convalescent; all came from the United States, Italy and Spain. Sources were T cells, B-cell-depleted T cells, or PBMCs; the material itself was cDNA or gDNA.

Original data processing: Nucleated cell counts were estimated from reference gene primer amplification. Measured with immunoSEQ multiplex PCR; TCRdb has only the in-frame clones, and not every one. The DNA gave D and trimming, while V, J and clone size come from that table. Among some 44,000 clones listed, about 90% were seen once. The CDR3 spans 17 residues. J lost 3 bases, V lost 0 bases, and 6 bases had no gene match. Germline V gene data show CDR1 as SGDLS and CDR2 as YYNGEE. The clonotype was recovered from a man between 45 and 60 years old with active COVID-19. Sequencing was performed on peripheral blood. This sequence joins TRBV9 and TRBJ2-3, with TRBD2 matching 11 bases. The CDR3 DNA reads TGTGCCAGCAGCGTAGATAGCGGGAGGGCTTCAACAGATACGCAGTATTTT. It is translated as CASSVDSGRASTDTQYF.